This TCR beta chain was found in a study of T cell repertoires in cytomegalovirus infection. Study-wide context: Use of recently identified HLA-C-restricted and well-studied HLA-B-restricted CMV epitopes was part of the study. Both CMV infection and a matching HLA type were indicated by public TCR beta signatures.

TCRdb fed the reads into MiXCR, producing one record per CDR3 protein. The table shows fewer than 950,000 distinct CDR3 sequences, with around a third occurring only once. Regarding the study as a whole: Adding up the frequency of public TCR beta families identified people who carried CMV plus the relevant HLA. Across the ex vivo response, the dominant clonotypes were HLA-C-restricted CMV-specific TCR beta clonotypes.

This clonotype has a handful of counts. Its antigen remains unidentified. Germline V CDR1 and CDR2: KGHSH, LQKENI. The CDR3 sequence is 16 residues long. V shed 4 bases, J shed 4 bases, and the junction held 9 bases outside the gene matches. The sequences come from cultured CD8+ T cells from PBMCs, collected from culture after CMV antigen stimulation. The rearrangement links TRBV18 to TRBJ2-3; 9 bases map to TRBD1. The sequence derives from a human donor in good health (CMV status not recorded). Some clones in this sample may be carry-over from other donors' samples. DNA of the CDR3: TGTGCCAGCTCACTGCTCCGGGACAGGGCTGCAGATACGCAGTATTTT. Residues: CASSLLRDRAADTQYF.